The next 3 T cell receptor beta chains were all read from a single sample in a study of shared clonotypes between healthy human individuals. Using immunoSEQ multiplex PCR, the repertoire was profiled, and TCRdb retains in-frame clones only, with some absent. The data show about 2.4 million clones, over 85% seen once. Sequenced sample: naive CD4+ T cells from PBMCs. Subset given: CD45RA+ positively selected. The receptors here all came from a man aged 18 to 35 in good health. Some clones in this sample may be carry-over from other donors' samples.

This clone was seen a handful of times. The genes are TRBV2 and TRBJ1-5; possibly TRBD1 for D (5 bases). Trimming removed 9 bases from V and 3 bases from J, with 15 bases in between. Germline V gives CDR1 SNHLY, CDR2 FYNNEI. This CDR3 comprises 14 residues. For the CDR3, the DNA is TGTGCCAGTAGCGGGACGGAACTCAATCAGCCCCAGCATTTT. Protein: CASSGTELNQPQHF.

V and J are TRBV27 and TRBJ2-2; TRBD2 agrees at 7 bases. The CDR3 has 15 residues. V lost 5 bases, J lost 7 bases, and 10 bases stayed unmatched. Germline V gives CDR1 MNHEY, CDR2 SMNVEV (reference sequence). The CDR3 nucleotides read TGTGCCAGCAGTCAAGGACTAGTTCGTGGCGGGGAGCTGTTTTTT. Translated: CASSQGLVRGGELFF.

CDR3 coding DNA: TGTGCCAGCAGTTTAACCATAGCGACGAACACTGAAGCTTTCTTT. Translated: CASSLTIATNTEAFF. The rearrangement joins TRBV28 to TRBJ1-1; no clear D. V dropped 2 bases and J dropped 1 base, with 11 bases sitting between them. Germline V gene sequence: CDR1 MDHEN, CDR2 SYDVKM. The CDR3 contains 15 residues. The full variable domain, completed using reference TRBV28 and TRBJ1-1, is DVKVTQSSRYLVKRTGEKVFLECVQDMDHENMFWYRQDPGLGLRLIYFSYDVKMKEKGDIPEGYSVSREKKERFSLILESASTNQTSMYLCASSLTIATNTEAFFGQGTRLTVV.